These 5 T cell receptor beta chains share one sample of origin, sequenced in a study of regulatory dendritic cells for organ transplantation. Generated by immunoSEQ multiplex PCR, the TCRdb table keeps only in-frame clones and is missing some. Among 25,000 to 35,000 clones listed, more than 70% were seen once. Sequencing input: naive CD8+ T cells from blood. Noted subset: CD45RA+ naive T cells. The source is a human donor in good health.

The chain uses TRBV27 and TRBJ1-1; perhaps TRBD1 as D (5 bases). The CDR3 is 15 residues long. V dropped 3 bases and J dropped 4 bases, with 15 bases sitting between them. Per the germline V gene, CDR1 is MNHEY and CDR2 is SMNVEV (reference sequence). The CDR3 sequence: CASSLGGGGGTEAFF. The CDR3 DNA reads as TGTGCCAGCAGTTTGGGGGGTGGGGGGGGCACTGAAGCTTTCTTT.

V usage is TRBV7-8 and J usage is TRBJ2-7; D gene uncertain. This CDR3 region has 11 residues. CDR1 is SGHVS, CDR2 FQNEAQ, per germline. V shed 4 bases and J shed 3 bases, with 4 bases lying between them. Here the CDR3 reads CASSSLYEQYF. The CDR3 DNA is TGTGCCAGCAGCTCCCTCTACGAGCAGTACTTC. The whole variable domain, remainder taken from reference TRBV7-8 and TRBJ2-7, is GAGVSQSPRYKVAKRGQDVALRCDPISGHVSLFWYQQALGQGPEFLTYFQNEAQLDKSGLPSDRFFAERPEGSVSTLKIQRTQQEDSAVYLCASSSLYEQYFGPGTRLTVT.

The gene calls are TRBV10-3 and TRBJ2-5, with 10 bases aligning to TRBD1. This CDR3 is built from 15 residues. V lost 5 bases to trimming and J lost 5 bases; unmatched junction nucleotides: 8. Per the germline V gene, CDR1 is ENHRY and CDR2 is SYGVKD. This CDR3 reads CAISRDRGTPETQYF. CDR3 nucleotide sequence: TGTGCCATCAGTCGGGACAGGGGCACCCCGGAGACCCAGTACTTC.

The chain employs TRBV19 and TRBJ1-4, with TRBD1 as a possible D gene (6 bases). The length of the CDR3 is 14 residues. Trimming removed 3 bases from V and 12 bases from J, with 17 bases in between. Germline CDR1 reads LNHDA; CDR2 reads SQIVND (reference sequence). The CDR3 is CASSIGTGSEQLFF. CDR3 bases: TGTGCCAGTAGTATTGGTACAGGGAGTGAGCAACTGTTTTTT.

This clone has only a few counts. J is TRBJ2-7 and V is TRBV18; D perhaps matches TRBD1 (5 bases). Germline assignment: CDR1 KGHSH and CDR2 LQKENI. The CDR3 sequence is 13 residues long. Trimming shortened V by 5 bases and J by 2 bases, and 10 bases separated the two germline ends. The CDR3 loop reads CASSNRRAYEQYF. Here the CDR3 DNA reads TGTGCCAGCTCAAACAGGAGAGCCTACGAGCAGTACTTC.